These 17 T cell receptor beta chains came from one sample sequenced in a study of blood T cell repertoires in COVID-19. Generated by immunoSEQ multiplex PCR, the TCRdb table keeps only in-frame clones and is missing some. The sample has 300,000 or so clones; almost 90% are singletons. Sample: peripheral blood. The receptor set was obtained from a woman aged 30 to 39 with COVID-19, enrolled during active disease.

The chain is built from TRBV5-4 and TRBJ2-1; D possibly corresponds to TRBD1 (7 bases). This CDR3 has 17 residues. V was clipped by 4 bases and J by 9 bases, with 26 bases between them. Germline-derived CDR1 and CDR2 are SGHNT and YYREEE (reference sequence). The CDR3 DNA reads TGTGCCAGCAGCCAGGGGGTGGGGCACAGGGCGGGAAGTGAGCAGTTCTTC. This codes for CASSQGVGHRAGSEQFF.

The chain links TRBV7-8 to TRBJ2-5; 7 bases agree with TRBD1. CDR1 is SGHVS, CDR2 FQNEAQ, per germline. V lost 5 bases, J lost 3 bases, and 6 bases stayed unmatched. The CDR3 loop spans 14 amino acids. CDR3 protein: CASSVSGTEETQYF. In DNA, the CDR3 is TGTGCCAGCAGCGTGTCCGGGACAGAAGAGACCCAGTACTTC.

A remark on this clone: Other DNA sequences of this sample code for an identical CDR3. The chain has TRBV27 and TRBJ2-1; D perhaps matches TRBD2 (5 bases). Germline CDR1 and CDR2: MNHEY and SMNVEV (reference sequence). V was pared by 0 bases and J by 4 bases, with 7 bases between. The CDR3 has 14 amino acids. This CDR3 is CASSLSRGYNEQFF. CDR3 sequence (DNA): TGTGCCAGCAGTTTATCGAGAGGGTACAATGAGCAGTTCTTC.

This clone appeared once. V and J are TRBV18 and TRBJ2-1, with 9 positions matching TRBD1. Germline trimming cut 1 base from V and 5 bases from J; bases unmatched to any gene: 3. This CDR3 is 15 amino acids long. Looked up from germline, CDR1 is KGHSH and CDR2 is LQKENI. The CDR3 loop is CASSPRDRANNEQFF. The DNA for the CDR3 is TGTGCCAGCTCACCACGGGACAGGGCGAACAATGAGCAGTTCTTC. The whole variable domain, filled in from reference TRBV18 and TRBJ2-1, reads NAGVMQNPRHLVRRRGQEARLRCSPMKGHSHVYWYRQLPEEGLKFMVYLQKENIIDESGMPKERFSAEFPKEGPSILRIQQVVRGDSAAYFCASSPRDRANNEQFFGPGTRLTVL.

V gene TRBV28 combines with J gene TRBJ1-4; D not certain. The V gene's germline CDR1 is MDHEN and CDR2 SYDVKM. With 2 bases removed from V and 4 bases from J, the gap between germline ends came to 11 bases. CDR3 size: 15 residues. The CDR3 DNA reads as TGTGCCAGCAGTTTAATGGCACAGAGTAATGAAAAACTGTTTTTT. Translated: CASSLMAQSNEKLFF.

The chain combines TRBV7-2 with TRBJ1-5; D gene unclear. The V gene's germline CDR1 is SGHTA and CDR2 FQGNSA. The CDR3 has 13 amino acids. Trimming cost V 3 bases and J 0 bases, with 3 bases left between them. As DNA, the CDR3 is TGTGCCAGCAGCTTTAGTAGCAATCAGCCCCAGCATTTT. Protein product: CASSFSSNQPQHF.

The chain employs TRBV28 and TRBJ2-1; 15 nucleotides agree with TRBD2. Germline loops: CDR1 MDHEN, CDR2 SYDVKM. The V segment lost 5 bases and the J segment 7 bases; nucleotides outside the gene matches: 6. The CDR3 has 16 amino acids. The CDR3 protein is CASSRTSGRAGNEQFF. The CDR3 DNA reads TGTGCCAGCAGTAGGACTAGCGGGAGGGCGGGAAATGAGCAGTTCTTC.

The chain uses TRBV6-1 and TRBJ1-2, with unresolved D. The V end was cut by 0 bases, the J end by 4 bases, with 15 bases between. The CDR3 covers 16 residues. Germline CDR1 and CDR2: MNHNS and SASEGT. CDR3: CASSEALANSGYGYTF. CDR3 nucleotide sequence: TGTGCCAGCAGTGAAGCGCTGGCTAATTCGGGCTATGGCTACACCTTC.

In its sample, this clone was seen once. The chain is built from TRBV18 and TRBJ1-4, with 8 bases that match TRBD1. J gave up 3 bases and V 8 bases, and 11 bases lay outside the gene matches. The CDR3 has 16 amino acids. CDR1 KGHSH and CDR2 LQKENI come from the germline V gene. The CDR3 is CASTSTGVGSNEKLFF. The CDR3 nucleotides are TGTGCCAGCACCTCGACAGGGGTCGGGTCTAATGAAAAACTGTTTTTT.

The V and J genes are TRBV19 and TRBJ2-3; 8 bases are a match to TRBD1. Trimming at V came to 0 bases and at J to 0 bases, leaving 8 bases not matched to a gene. The CDR3 runs 18 residues. Germline CDR1 is LNHDA and CDR2 is SQIVND (reference sequence). CDR3 bases: TGTGCCAGTAGTATAGATACGACAGGACAGGGAAGCACAGATACGCAGTATTTT. Translation gives CASSIDTTGQGSTDTQYF.

The rearrangement links TRBV19 to TRBJ2-3; unclear D gene. The germline V and J ends were trimmed by 1 base and 2 bases, with 7 bases remaining between them. The CDR3 has 14 residues. The germline V gene encodes CDR1 LNHDA and CDR2 SQIVND (reference sequence). The CDR3 loop is CASSIGLYTDTQYF. DNA for the CDR3: TGTGCCAGTAGTATAGGCCTCTACACAGATACGCAGTATTTT.

The chain joins TRBV20-1 to TRBJ2-7; 7 bases are shared with TRBD1. Germline CDR1 is DFQATT and CDR2 is SNEGSKA (reference sequence). This CDR3 has 16 residues. Trimming removed 3 bases from V and 2 bases from J; junction bases left unmatched: 13. The CDR3 nucleotides are TGCAGTGCTAGTCCGTTCCAGCAGGGGGTTACCTACGAGCAGTACTTC. Translating gives CSASPFQQGVTYEQYF.

This chain uses TRBV30 with TRBJ1-2, with no clear D. This CDR3 comprises 11 residues. Germline CDR1 is GTSNPN and CDR2 is SVGIG (reference sequence). The V end was cut by 2 bases, the J end by 7 bases, with 8 bases between. The CDR3 DNA is TGTGCCTGGAGTCAGGAAGGTGGCTACACCTTC. Amino acids: CAWSQEGGYTF.

The chain joins TRBV5-1 to TRBJ2-7, with D maybe TRBD2 (5 bases). The CDR3 spans 15 residues. CDR1 is SGHRS and CDR2 is YFSETQ in the germline V gene. V gave up 0 bases and J gave up 2 bases, with 12 bases separating them. The CDR3 nucleotides read TGCGCCAGCAGCTTGGCGGGGATACCGACCTACGAGCAGTACTTC. Translated, it gives CASSLAGIPTYEQYF.

V gene TRBV3-1 (or the pseudogene TRBV3-2) combines with J gene TRBJ2-6; TRBD2 is a possible D gene (6 bases). Per germline, CDR1 LGHDT and CDR2 YNNKEL (reference sequence). V shed 4 bases and J shed 4 bases, with 17 bases lying between them. The CDR3 contains 17 residues. CDR3 coding DNA: TGTGCCAGCAGCCGGGTCGACCGGACTATGGGGGCCAACGTCCTGACTTTC. Translating gives CASSRVDRTMGANVLTF.

The chain recombines TRBV3-1 (or the pseudogene TRBV3-2) with TRBJ2-2; 8 bases match TRBD1. J lost 4 bases, V lost 5 bases, and 12 bases had no gene match. This CDR3 comprises 17 residues. Looked up from germline, CDR1 is LGHDT and CDR2 is YNNKEL (reference sequence). The CDR3 nucleotides read TGTGCCAGCAGCAACTACGACAGGGGACTTATCACCGGGGAGCTGTTTTTT. It translates to CASSNYDRGLITGELFF.

This sequence joins TRBV21-1 and TRBJ2-7; the D call of TRBD2 is as the table states it, not checked on the DNA. TRBV21-1 is noted as a pseudogene. This CDR3 region has 14 residues. The CDR3 loop is CASSKGAGCCEQYF. In nucleotides, the CDR3 is TGTGCCAGCAGCAAAGGTGCGGGGTGTTGCGAGCAGTACTTC.